Ten or more counts support the clone carrying this T cell receptor (beta chain). Its specificity is unknown. These data are taken from a study of T cells in Graves' hyperthyroidism and ophthalmopathy. Study-wide background: The authors collected peripheral blood at initial diagnosis, before any treatment. General study findings and limits: Most thyroid clonotypes with frequency above 0.001 were detected in blood.

Regions amplified from RNA transcripts were the TCR beta CDR3 regions. First-round RT-PCR with HTBI primers amplified the TCR CDR3 region. TCRdb used MiXCR to reprocess the multiplex PCR reads, holding one entry per CDR3 protein. In the table there are about 560,000 distinct CDR3 sequences, 16% of which are singletons. V lost 3 bases and J 4 bases, leaving 10 bases between the germline ends. From germline, CDR1 is SEHNR and CDR2 FQNEAQ (reference sequence). This CDR3 has 14 residues. Specimen: blood. V and J are TRBV7-9 and TRBJ2-1; D is perhaps TRBD2 (5 bases). The TCR was taken from a woman aged 18-29 years with Graves' hyperthyroidism. The CDR3 region has the DNA TGTGCCAGCAGCTTCCGGGAAGGGTACAATGAGCAGTTCTTC. The encoded protein is CASSFREGYNEQFF.